One sample yielded the 19 T cell receptor beta chains listed below, sequenced in a study of technical replicates of blood from a few donors (dated by TCRdb to about 2017). Preparation of the library involved the immunoSEQ multiplex PCR assay. Not all clones reach the TCRdb copy of this immuneACCESS table, which keeps in-frame sequences only. Checked studies attribute under half of the gap to unresolved V genes and leave the rest unexplained. For this sample there are tens of thousands of clones; roughly 97% appear just once. More than 0.15% of the sample rests with the top ten. Sequenced sample: T cells isolated from PBMCs. The receptors here all came from a human donor in good health.

The J gene is TRBJ2-7, the V gene TRBV2; 9 bases line up with TRBD1. V lost 4 bases to trimming and J lost 3 bases; unmatched junction nucleotides: 16. From germline, CDR1 is SNHLY and CDR2 FYNNEI. The CDR3 is made up of 18 amino acids. The DNA for the CDR3 is TGTGCCAGCAGTGGGCTGGGACAGGGTCAGAGAGAGGGCTACGAGCAGTACTTC. Its protein product is CASSGLGQGQREGYEQYF.

The chain recombines TRBV14 with TRBJ2-7; tentatively, D is TRBD1 (5 bases). This CDR3 is 11 amino acids long. V lost 5 bases and J lost 5, with 7 bases in between. The V gene's germline CDR1 is SGHDN and CDR2 FVKESK. CDR3 in DNA: TGTGCCAGCAGCTCAGGGCACGAGCAGTACTTC. As protein: CASSSGHEQYF.

V usage is TRBV5-1 and J usage is TRBJ1-6; 7 nucleotides agree with TRBD1. Germline-derived CDR1 and CDR2 are SGHRS and YFSETQ. V gave up 0 bases and J gave up 6 bases; unmatched junction bases: 3. The CDR3 contains 15 residues. The CDR3 DNA sequence: TGCGCCAGCAGCTTGGGGACAGGCCTTAATTCACCCCTCCACTTT. This gives the protein CASSLGTGLNSPLHF. The full variable domain, rest sourced from reference TRBV5-1 and TRBJ1-6, is KAGVTQTPRYLIKTRGQQVTLSCSPISGHRSVSWYQQTPGQGLQFLFEYFSETQRNKGNFPGRFSGRQFSNSRSEMNVSTLELGDSALYLCASSLGTGLNSPLHFGNGTRLTVT.

This chain uses TRBV6-5 with TRBJ1-1; D is perhaps TRBD1 (5 bases). The CDR3 sequence is 12 residues long. The germline V gene encodes CDR1 MNHEY and CDR2 SVGAGI. V was clipped by 6 bases and J by 6 bases, with 11 bases between them. The CDR3 DNA reads TGTGCCAGCAGAAAGGGGCTAGCTGAAGCTTTCTTT. This gives the protein CASRKGLAEAFF.

The chain is built from TRBV21-1 and TRBJ2-5; the DNA was not used to check the table's D call, TRBD2. TRBV21-1 is tagged as a pseudogene. This CDR3 comprises 16 residues. Here the CDR3 reads CASSMTPVARGETQYF. The CDR3 DNA follows: TGTGCCAGCAGCATGACCCCGGTGGCACGGGGGGAGACCCAGTACTTC.

This clone was counted between two and nine times. The CDR3, as DNA: TGCAGCGTTGGGACAGCCGGTGAAAAACTGTTTTTT. Residues: CSVGTAGEKLFF. This chain joins TRBV29-1 and TRBJ1-4; a possible D gene is TRBD1 (6 bases). In germline, CDR1 is SQVTM, CDR2 ANQGSEA. The CDR3 has 12 amino acids. With 4 bases removed from V and 7 bases from J, the gap between germline ends came to 10 bases.

CDR3 loop: CASSLDLGTGGTYGYTF. The CDR3 DNA reads TGTGCCAGCAGCTTAGATCTAGGGACAGGGGGCACCTATGGCTACACCTTC. The chain uses TRBV11-3 and TRBJ1-2; 12 bases line up with TRBD1. The CDR3 contains 17 residues. The trim removed 0 bases at V and 4 bases at J, leaving 6 bases unmatched. CDR1 is SGHNT, CDR2 YENEEA, per germline.

The chain is built from TRBV7-7 and TRBJ2-2; 12 positions match TRBD2. Losses at the gene ends were 3 bases for V and 8 bases for J; bases not matched to a gene: 16. This CDR3 has 19 amino acids. Per the germline V gene, CDR1 is SSHAT and CDR2 is FNYEAQ (reference sequence). This chain's CDR3 is CASSFRLAGEVVGGGELFF. For the CDR3, the DNA is TGTGCCAGCAGCTTTAGACTAGCGGGAGAAGTTGTTGGCGGAGGGGAGCTGTTTTTT.

This sequence joins TRBV7-2 and TRBJ1-5, with a possible D match to TRBD1 (5 bases). Germline V gives CDR1 SGHTA, CDR2 FQGNSA. This CDR3 has 15 residues. V gave up 2 bases and J gave up 0 bases, with 8 bases separating them. The CDR3: CASSLHGHSNQPQHF. CDR3 coding DNA: TGTGCCAGCAGCTTACATGGACATAGCAATCAGCCCCAGCATTTT.

The chain is built from TRBV7-2 and TRBJ2-7; D might be TRBD2 (5 bases). V was trimmed by 1 base and J by 3 bases, leaving 10 bases between them. This CDR3 region has 14 residues. Germline V lookup: CDR1 SGHTA, CDR2 FQGNSA. The DNA of the CDR3 is TGTGCCAGCAGCTTAGGGAGGTTAGGCTACGAGCAGTACTTC. Translating gives CASSLGRLGYEQYF.

V and J are TRBV6-1 and TRBJ1-4; D not certain. This CDR3 region has 12 residues. V lost 1 base and J 11 bases, leaving 8 bases between the germline ends. Germline CDR1 MNHNS, CDR2 SASEGT. This chain's CDR3 is CASSEGQMKLFF. The CDR3 coding sequence is TGTGCCAGCAGTGAAGGGCAGATGAAACTGTTTTTT.

This chain uses TRBV11-2 with TRBJ1-4, with a tentative D call TRBD1 (5 bases). Germline V lookup: CDR1 SGHAT, CDR2 FQNNGV. The CDR3 runs to 16 residues. Between the trimmed V and J ends, which lost 0 bases and 0 bases, there was a span of 8 bases. CDR3 DNA: TGTGCCAGCAGCTTAGAGGGGCCAGCAACTAATGAAAAACTGTTTTTT. Residues: CASSLEGPATNEKLFF.

This chain links TRBV5-1 with TRBJ2-5; TRBD1 agrees at 7 bases. Germline V gives CDR1 SGHRS, CDR2 YFSETQ. V shed 0 bases and J 5 bases; nucleotides not matched to a gene: 7. The CDR3 totals 15 residues. CDR3 loop: CASSLALQGLETQYF. The CDR3 DNA sequence: TGCGCCAGCAGCTTGGCCTTACAGGGGTTGGAGACCCAGTACTTC.

The chain employs TRBV2 and TRBJ1-1; tentative D call: TRBD1 (5 bases). The CDR3 runs to 11 residues. Per the germline V gene, CDR1 is SNHLY and CDR2 is FYNNEI. V was cut by 7 bases and J by 7 bases, with 10 bases left in between. CDR3 sequence: CASTKGVEAFF. The CDR3 DNA sequence: TGTGCCAGCACGAAAGGGGTTGAAGCTTTCTTT.

The chain joins TRBV19 to TRBJ1-1, with D perhaps matching TRBD1 (6 bases). Germline values: CDR1 LNHDA, CDR2 SQIVND (reference sequence). The CDR3 consists of 13 residues. V shed 6 bases and J shed 1 base, with 9 bases lying between them. CDR3 region: CASRLGQNTEAFF. CDR3 coding DNA: TGTGCCAGTAGGTTGGGACAGAACACTGAAGCTTTCTTT.

CDR3 DNA sequence: TGTGCCAGCAGCCCACAGGGGGCGGGTAATCAGCCCCAGCATTTT. Amino acid sequence: CASSPQGAGNQPQHF. The genes are TRBV21-1 and TRBJ1-5; the table gives TRBD1 as D, unverified against the DNA. TRBV21-1 is flagged as a pseudogene. This CDR3 is 15 amino acids long.

V usage is TRBV14 and J usage is TRBJ2-5; 9 positions match TRBD2. This CDR3 region has 16 residues. The germline CDR1 and CDR2 sequences are SGHDN and FVKESK. V trimming: 5 bases; J trimming: 4 bases; junction bases outside the gene matches: 11. In nucleotides, the CDR3 is TGTGCCAGCAGCAATAATCCGGGACTAGCCGGAGAGACCCAGTACTTC. Its translation: CASSNNPGLAGETQYF.

The chain recombines TRBV28 with TRBJ1-2; D remains ambiguous. The CDR3 is 15 residues long. Deletions cut 5 bases from V and 2 bases from J, with 15 bases between. Per germline, CDR1 MDHEN and CDR2 SYDVKM. CDR3 nucleotides: TGTGCCAGCAGTGCCCCGGTGGGCCTCAACTATGGCTACACCTTC. It specifies CASSAPVGLNYGYTF.

The genes are TRBV11-3 and TRBJ2-7; 11 nucleotides match TRBD1. The V and J ends lost 1 base and 6 bases, in that order; junction bases with no gene match: 5. This CDR3 is 15 amino acids long. Germline values: CDR1 SGHNT, CDR2 YENEEA. As DNA, the CDR3 is TGTGCCAGCAGCTTAGCTCCCGGGACAGGGGGCGAGCAGTACTTC. Its translation: CASSLAPGTGGEQYF.